The entry that follows covers one T cell receptor (beta chain) sequence. This sample was taken from a study of blood T cell repertoires in COVID-19. Original processing notes: It was from reference gene primer amplification that nucleated cell counts were estimated. This table comes from immunoSEQ multiplex PCR, and its TCRdb copy is limited to in-frame clones, with some not included. Clonal size and the V and J genes are those of that table, whereas D and trimming came from the DNA. This table holds about 86,000 clones, roughly 80% found once. CDR3 length: 11 amino acids. Germline values: CDR1 MNHEY, CDR2 SVGAGI. Trimming removed 11 bases from V and 5 bases from J, with 12 bases in between.

The sequence derives from a man in his sixties or seventies with acute or convalescent COVID-19. Material for sequencing was peripheral blood. V and J are TRBV6-5 and TRBJ2-5; tentative D call: TRBD1 (5 bases). As DNA, the CDR3 is TGTGCCGTTCAGGGATGGGAGACCCAGTACTTC. Its translation: CAVQGWETQYF.